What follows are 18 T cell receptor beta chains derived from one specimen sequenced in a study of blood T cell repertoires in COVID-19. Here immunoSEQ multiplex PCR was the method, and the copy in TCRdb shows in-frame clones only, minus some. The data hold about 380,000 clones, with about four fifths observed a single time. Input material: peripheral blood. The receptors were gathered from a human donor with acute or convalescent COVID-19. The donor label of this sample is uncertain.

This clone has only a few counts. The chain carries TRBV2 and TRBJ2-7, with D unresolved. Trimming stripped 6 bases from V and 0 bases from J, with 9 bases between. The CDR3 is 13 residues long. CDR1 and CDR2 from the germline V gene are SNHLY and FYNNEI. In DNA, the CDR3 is TGTGCCAGCAGCAAACAGTTCTCCTACGAGCAGTACTTC. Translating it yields CASSKQFSYEQYF.

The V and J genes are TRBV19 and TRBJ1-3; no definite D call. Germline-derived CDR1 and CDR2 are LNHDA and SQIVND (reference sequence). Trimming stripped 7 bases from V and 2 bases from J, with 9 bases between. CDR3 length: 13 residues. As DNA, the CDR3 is TGTGCCAGTACCACTCGGGCTGGAAACACCATATATTTT. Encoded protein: CASTTRAGNTIYF.

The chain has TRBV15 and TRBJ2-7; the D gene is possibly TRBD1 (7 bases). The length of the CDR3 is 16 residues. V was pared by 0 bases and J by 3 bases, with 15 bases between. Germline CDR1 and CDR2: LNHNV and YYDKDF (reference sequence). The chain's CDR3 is CATSRDLGGTDYEQYF. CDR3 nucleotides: TGTGCCACCAGCAGAGATCTGGGCGGGACAGACTACGAGCAGTACTTC. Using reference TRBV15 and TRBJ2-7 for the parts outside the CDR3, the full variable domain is DAMVIQNPRYQVTQFGKPVTLSCSQTLNHNVMYWYQQKSSQAPKLLFHYYDKDFNNEADTPDNFQSRRPNTSFCFLDIRSPGLGDTAMYLCATSRDLGGTDYEQYFGPGTRLTVT.

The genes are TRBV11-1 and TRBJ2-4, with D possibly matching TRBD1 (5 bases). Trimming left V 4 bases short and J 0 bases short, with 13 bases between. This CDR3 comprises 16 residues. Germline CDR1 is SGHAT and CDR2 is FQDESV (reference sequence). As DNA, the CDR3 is TGTGCCAGCAGCTCGCACCAACAGGAAGCCAAAAACATTCAGTACTTC. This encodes CASSSHQQEAKNIQYF.

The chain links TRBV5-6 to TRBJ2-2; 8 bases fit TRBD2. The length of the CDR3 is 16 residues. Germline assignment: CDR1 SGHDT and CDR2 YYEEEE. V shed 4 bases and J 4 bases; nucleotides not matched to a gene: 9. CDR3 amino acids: CASSPGTRSGTGELFF. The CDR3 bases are TGTGCCAGCAGCCCGGGGACTAGGTCGGGCACCGGGGAGCTGTTTTTT.

The CDR3: CASSPQGGFSYNSPLHF. CDR3 DNA sequence: TGTGCCAGCTCACCCCAGGGTGGGTTCTCCTATAATTCACCCCTCCACTTT. The chain couples TRBV18 to TRBJ1-6; D is perhaps TRBD1 (5 bases). The CDR3 covers 17 residues. Per the germline V gene, CDR1 is KGHSH and CDR2 is LQKENI. V was clipped by 3 bases and J by 0 bases, with 12 bases between them.

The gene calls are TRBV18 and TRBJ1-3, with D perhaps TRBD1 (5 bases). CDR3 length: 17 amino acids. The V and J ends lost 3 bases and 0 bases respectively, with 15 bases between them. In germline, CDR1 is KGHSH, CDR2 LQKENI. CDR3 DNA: TGTGCCAGCTCACCTACGCAAACCAGGGCCTCTGGAAACACCATATATTTT. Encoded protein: CASSPTQTRASGNTIYF.

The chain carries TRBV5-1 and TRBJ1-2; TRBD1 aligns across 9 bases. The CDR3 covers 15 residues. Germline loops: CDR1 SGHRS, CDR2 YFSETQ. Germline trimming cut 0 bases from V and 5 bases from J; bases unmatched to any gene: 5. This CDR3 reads CASSLGGQGLYGYTF. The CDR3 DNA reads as TGCGCCAGCAGCTTGGGGGGACAGGGTTTATATGGCTACACCTTC.

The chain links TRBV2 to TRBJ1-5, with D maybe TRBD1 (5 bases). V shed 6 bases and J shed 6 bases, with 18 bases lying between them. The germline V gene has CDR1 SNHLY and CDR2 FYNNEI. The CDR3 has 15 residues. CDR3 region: CASRRQTHGGQPQHF. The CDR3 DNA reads TGTGCCAGCAGACGACAGACCCACGGGGGTCAGCCCCAGCATTTT.

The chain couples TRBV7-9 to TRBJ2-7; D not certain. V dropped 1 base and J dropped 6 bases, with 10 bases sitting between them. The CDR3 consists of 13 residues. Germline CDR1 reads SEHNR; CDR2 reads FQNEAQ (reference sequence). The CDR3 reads CASSLGRVFEQYF. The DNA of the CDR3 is TGTGCCAGCAGCTTAGGTCGGGTATTCGAGCAGTACTTC.

The CDR3 loop is CASSPGASGAKREQYF. The DNA of the CDR3 is TGTGCCAGCAGCCCGGGGGCTAGCGGGGCTAAGCGCGAGCAGTACTTC. The chain is built from TRBV28 and TRBJ2-7; TRBD2 agrees at 9 bases. The CDR3 sequence is 16 residues long. Trimming took 6 bases from V and 6 from J; bases not matched to a gene: 15. Germline-derived CDR1 and CDR2 are MDHEN and SYDVKM.

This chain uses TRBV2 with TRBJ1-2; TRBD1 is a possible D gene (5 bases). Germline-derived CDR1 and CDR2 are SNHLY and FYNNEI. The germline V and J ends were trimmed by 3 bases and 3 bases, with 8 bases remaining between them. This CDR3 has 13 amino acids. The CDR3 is CASSEARDYGYTF. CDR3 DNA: TGTGCCAGCAGTGAGGCCAGGGACTATGGCTACACCTTC.

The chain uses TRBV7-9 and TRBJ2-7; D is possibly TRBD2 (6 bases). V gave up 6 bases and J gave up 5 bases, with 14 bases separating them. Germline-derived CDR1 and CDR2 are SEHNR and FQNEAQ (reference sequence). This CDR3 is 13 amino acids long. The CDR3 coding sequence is TGTGCCAGCAGTCAGACGGGAGTCCACGAGCAGTACTTC. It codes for CASSQTGVHEQYF.

DNA of the CDR3: TGTGCCAGCACCGACAGGTTCTCCTACGAGCAGTACTTC. As protein: CASTDRFSYEQYF. The chain has TRBV6-6 and TRBJ2-7, with D possibly being TRBD1 (6 bases). Trimming shortened V by 7 bases and J by 0 bases, and 10 bases separated the two germline ends. Germline V gives CDR1 MNHNY, CDR2 SVGAGI (reference sequence). The length of the CDR3 is 13 residues.

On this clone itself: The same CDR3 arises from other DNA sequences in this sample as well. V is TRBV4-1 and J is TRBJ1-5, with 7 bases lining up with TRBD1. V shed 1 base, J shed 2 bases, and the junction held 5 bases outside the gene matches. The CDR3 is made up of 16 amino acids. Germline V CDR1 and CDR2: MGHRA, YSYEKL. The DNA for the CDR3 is TGCGCCAGCAGCCAAGGCGACAGGGTGGGCAATCAGCCCCAGCATTTT. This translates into CASSQGDRVGNQPQHF.

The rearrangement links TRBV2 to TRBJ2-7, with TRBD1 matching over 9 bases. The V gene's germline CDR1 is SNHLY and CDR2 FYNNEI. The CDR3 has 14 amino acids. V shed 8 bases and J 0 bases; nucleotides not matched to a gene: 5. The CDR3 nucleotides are TGTGCCAGCCTCCGACAGGGGGGCTCCTACGAGCAGTACTTC. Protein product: CASLRQGGSYEQYF.

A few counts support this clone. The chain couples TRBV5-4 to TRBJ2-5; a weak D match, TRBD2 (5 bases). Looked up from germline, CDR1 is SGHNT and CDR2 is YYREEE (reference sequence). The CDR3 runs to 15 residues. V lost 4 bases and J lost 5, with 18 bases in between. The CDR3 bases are TGTGCCAGCAGCCCCAGGATTAGCGATGGGGAGACCCAGTACTTC. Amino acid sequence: CASSPRISDGETQYF.

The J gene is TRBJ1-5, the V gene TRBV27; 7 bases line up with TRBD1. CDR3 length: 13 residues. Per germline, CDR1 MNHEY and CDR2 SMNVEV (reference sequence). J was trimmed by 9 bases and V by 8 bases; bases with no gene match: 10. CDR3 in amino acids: CASRQGSMWPQHF. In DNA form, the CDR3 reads TGTGCCAGCCGACAGGGTAGTATGTGGCCCCAGCATTTT.